The TCR beta chain under discussion was sequenced for a study of blood T cell repertoires in COVID-19. Some clones are missing from TCRdb's copy, which holds only in-frame ones; the method was immunoSEQ multiplex PCR. The table has under 25,000 clones, 65% to 80% seen once; the top ten hold around 21%. The CDR3 spans 14 residues. Looked up from germline, CDR1 is MDHEN and CDR2 is SYDVKM. With 10 bases clipped from V and 4 bases from J, the junction kept 10 bases outside the gene matches. The rearrangement links TRBV28 to TRBJ2-1, with 7 bases that match TRBD2. The sequence derives from a human donor in a cohort sampled during active or convalescent COVID-19. Sequencing was carried out using peripheral blood. For the CDR3, the DNA is TGTGCCATCCAGGGACTACTTGAGTACAATGAGCAGTTCTTC. Its protein product is CAIQGLLEYNEQFF.